This TCR beta chain originates from a study of cytomegalovirus exposure and HLA in healthy donors (dated by TCRdb to 2017 to 2019). Notes on the research overall: According to an earlier analysis of several hundred of the donors, some 170 million T cells yielded 90 million to 130 million unique TCR beta sequences and 276 Gb of sequence data. Donor age, sex, ethnicity and CMV serostatus were compiled alongside the repertoire data. In a later genetic analysis, genome-wide SNP genotypes for about three fifths of the roughly 670 donors were used, and that subset was treated as a discovery cohort. Class I and class II HLA loci were covered by the typing at four-digit resolution. Several DR-DQ haplotypes were treated as single units for association and clustering because of strong linkage in the cohort. Approximately 310 gigabases of sequencing data and 70 million to 100 million unique TCR sequences made up an early release that covered several hundred HLA-typed donors. Among almost 400 genotyped donors of the cohort, an average of about 240,000 unique TCR beta nucleotide sequences were sequenced per donor, around 18% of them non-productive. The number of donors typed differed by locus, with roughly 620-630 for A, B, C, DRB1 and DQB1, 522 for DQA1, 600 to 610 for DPA1, and 400 to 490 for DPB1. A later analysis re-analyzed previously published TCR beta repertoires from approximately 670 donors and added high-resolution HLA genotyping to study TCR occurrence patterns. The study aimed to test whether signatures of past pathogen exposure could be identified by cataloging public T cell receptors. In addition to the first cohort of 666 subjects, a separate validation cohort of 120 different subjects was used. The genetic ancestry cluster associated with self-reported Caucasian donors included over 65% of the roughly 400 genotyped donors. In the later analysis, no new phenotypic data were used to find candidate immune exposures; instead, reliance was placed on TCR beta sequences and their occurrence across donors. An earlier analysis of some 600 of the donors applied high-throughput TCR beta sequencing to assess whether each TCR beta V gene segment acted as functional or pseudogenic. To predict cytomegalovirus infection status, the study brought together high-throughput TCR immunosequencing, statistical association of individual TCRs with disease status, and machine learning. All discovery cohort repertoires had been generated using a single sequencing platform. The study profiled the T cell repertoires of under 700 subjects by immunosequencing and related them to cytomegalovirus serostatus. Results the study describes overall, beyond this receptor: In a later genetic analysis, fewer N-insertions in productive TCRs were reported among donors in an Asian-associated ancestry cluster than the roughly 700-donor mean. The only immune exposure information available for the cohort was CMV serostatus. In a later analysis, the rate of TCR association differed among HLA loci, with DRB1 alleles having the most associated TCRs and HLA-C alleles having the fewest. According to a later analysis, parvovirus B19, influenza, CMV and Epstein-Barr virus appeared linked to several top co-occurrence clusters. When HLA alleles, especially DR and DQ, strongly co-occurred, TCR associations were difficult to assign to individual alleles. HLA typing was unavailable for some donors at each locus, so association tests used only the typed subset. In an earlier analysis of 450 to 750 of the donors, most TCR beta V segments appeared in productive rearrangements about 87% or about 30% of the time, broadly matching IMGT annotations. The classifier was reported to diagnose cytomegalovirus status with high specificity and sensitivity in both the original and validation cohorts. Three of the identified cytomegalovirus-associated TCR beta chains were confirmed in vitro to be specific for cytomegalovirus antigens. Correlated functional status among segregating V segments might be attributable to linkage disequilibrium, but an unknown experimental factor could not be ruled out. A further reported finding was that TCR beta sequences accurately predicted the HLA-A and HLA-B alleles for most subjects in the first cohort. In a later analysis, HLA-associated TCR beta chains were found to be more clonally expanded and to have lower generation probabilities than equally common non-associated chains. The earlier analysis of nearly 600 of the donors excluded 15 to 20 rarely observed V segments, including chromosome 9 orphons, because counts were too low. Sequencing depth was assumed to be roughly uniform across donors in the presence/absence analyses, though that assumption may not hold. It was suggested by the authors that the approach could potentially be generalized to other disease states and immunological phenotypes. A cluster of highly shared sequence variants was judged likely to represent a technical artifact of the sequencing pipeline. Most TCR sequences were observed very rarely across donors, whereas some public TCRs were present in many individuals. Only TCR beta chains were sequenced in this cohort, and the absence of alpha or paired-chain data limited detectable features. A later genetic analysis associated a missense DCLRE1C variant with V-gene and J-gene trimming of TCR beta chains, and an independent cohort replicated the association. A later analysis found that most CMV-associated TCR beta chains appeared HLA-restricted, with HLA associations seemingly driven largely by CMV exposure. The study listed 150 to 200 TCR beta chains as associated with cytomegalovirus. Specific HLA alleles were associated with 16,951 TCR beta sequences at a false discovery rate of 0.05 in a later analysis. Some IMGT-functional V segments, including TRBV6-2 and TRBV6-3, could not be told apart with the 87-base-pair reads, so those segments were excluded.

In regard to this clone: Its target antigen remains unknown. There are no base qualities to consult, and no much larger clone falls within one base.

Libraries came from the immunoSEQ multiplex PCR assay. The multiplex PCR relied on a mix of 60 forward primers for TCR Vbeta segments and 13 reverse primers for TCR Jbeta segments. Amplification of the CDR3 region of rearranged TCR beta genes was performed with a multiplex PCR assay on genomic DNA. On the Illumina HiSeq System, the amplified TCR beta libraries were sequenced as 87-base-pair reads. Per the authors' processing: A later analysis counted tens of millions of unique TCR beta chains across the approximately 700 repertoires, and some 11 million of these chains were shared by at least two donors. Raw reads were error-corrected and collapsed into unique sequences by a nearest-neighbor algorithm in which closely related sequences were merged to remove PCR and sequencing errors. V, D and J gene segments were assigned by aligning CDR3 sequences to IMGT reference sequences. For a sequence to be retained, a match of at least six nucleotides to both a V gene segment and a J gene segment was required. A rearrangement was called productive if the CDR3 had no stop codons and remained in frame with V and J, and every other rearrangement was called non-productive. CDR3 was defined by IMGT convention, running from the second conserved V-encoded cysteine to the conserved J-encoded phenylalanine. The earlier analysis of some 540 of the donors excluded any sequence lacking an unambiguous match to a single V gene segment. In an earlier analysis of about 590 of the donors, a V segment was called functional when productive rearrangements were above 56.7%, and segregating when the standard deviation between donors exceeded 5%. A statistical classification framework was built to diagnose cytomegalovirus status from the catalog of TCR beta chain sequences. A later analysis assigned V and J genes by comparing TCR nucleotide sequences with IMGT/GENE-DB human TR gene sequences. The TCRdist pipeline was used in a later analysis to assign CDR3 sequences and most-parsimonious VDJ recombination scenarios. A later analysis defined each TCR beta chain by its CDR3 amino acid sequence plus V-gene family, and excluded reads lacking a unique V-gene family. A later analysis removed several hundred highly shared, low-generation-probability nucleotide sequences to deal with suspected cross-contamination and a sequencing artifact. In a later analysis, a clonal expansion index was calculated for each public chain from normalized within-repertoire ranks of inferred template counts. In a later analysis, generation probabilities were computed using a VDJ recombination model fitted to out-of-frame rearrangements, and the results were checked against IGoR. In a later analysis, hypergeometric tests were used to score TCR-TCR, TCR-HLA and TCR-CMV co-occurrence, with a repertoire-size bias correction applied to TCR pairs. A later analysis estimated false discovery rates by permuting HLA or CMV assignments 20 times. In a later analysis, co-occurring TCRs were grouped with DBSCAN, and TCRdist sequence similarity was added when clustering was performed within HLA-allele-positive subsets. Repertoires with fewer than 30,000 or more than 120,000 public chains were left out of co-occurrence clustering, as were four to six repertoires with anomalous nucleotide sharing. Sourced from immuneACCESS, this table was stored by TCRdb with only in-frame sequences that have V and J called. A share of the clones is absent; for the studies checked, an unresolved V gene accounts for under half, and the remainder has no known explanation. D and trimming were read from the DNA, whereas the V and J calls and clone size are those reported in that table. In all, the sample holds 200,000 to 250,000 clones, and 85% to 90% of those were seen once. The top ten clones comprise 1.3% of the sample.

The cohort was made up of hundreds of healthy bone marrow donors. All cohort members were sampled while nominally healthy, although unrecorded immune exposures were likely present. Of the 610 or so cohort members, some 270 had positive CMV serostatus and roughly 350 had negative CMV serostatus, and CMV serostatus was not recorded for the donor. A peripheral blood sample was collected from each donor, and TCR beta sequencing was performed on peripheral blood mononuclear cells. Genomic DNA extraction from the blood cell samples was performed with the Qiagen DNeasy Blood Extraction Kit. From its cysteine to its phenylalanine, the CDR3 spans 12 amino acids. Of the read, only the CDR3 DNA is kept; its 36 bases are in frame from base 1. V lost 3 bases and J lost 1 base; the stretch between them is 3 bases long. CDR1 and CDR2, per the germline V gene, are MNHNS and SASEGT.

Sequencing was performed on PBMCs. This receptor was identified in a human donor in good health. This chain joins TRBV6-1 to TRBJ2-5; there is no confident call for the D gene. CDR3 reads: CASSDSQETQYF. The sequenced DNA: TGTGCCAGCAGTGACAGCCAAGAGACCCAGTACTTC.